Listed below are T cell receptor beta chains from one sample, sequenced in a study of TIL therapy for anti-PD-1-resistant metastatic lung cancer. TCRdb keeps only in-frame clones here, not all; method: immunoSEQ multiplex PCR. The sample lists roughly 6,800 clones, roughly 74% occurring once. This specimen consisted of tumor tissue, obtained at baseline. Receptors originate from a person aged 25 to 85 with non-small cell lung cancer. Both conserved end residues are part of each CDR3. The D gene is left open where the match is weak. Size is stated for part of the rows, as once, few or many counts, or as a class when the clone is expanded.

. | TRBD2 | TRBJ2-1 | 15 | TRBV27 | CASSVAGDPYNEQFF | TGTGCCAGCAGCGTAGCGGGAGACCCCTACAATGAGCAGTTCTTC
few | TRBD1 | TRBJ2-5 | 11 | TRBV7-9 | CASKNRGAQYF | TGTGCCAGCAAGAACAGGGGCGCCCAGTACTTC
. | TRBD2 | TRBJ2-7 | 19 | TRBV15 | CATSSLYRLAGGKAYEQYF | TGTGCCACCAGCAGTCTGTATAGGCTAGCGGGGGGAAAAGCCTACGAGCAGTACTTC
. | . | TRBJ2-5 | 12 | TRBV27 | CASSLGQGPQYF | TGTGCCAGCAGTTTGGGGCAGGGCCCCCAGTACTTC
few | . | TRBJ1-2 | 12 | TRBV2 | CATRTEDYGYTF | TGTGCCACCAGGACAGAAGACTATGGCTACACCTTC
. | TRBD2 | TRBJ2-7 | 15 | TRBV4-3 | CASSQGLAGPYEQYF | TGCGCCAGCAGCCAGGGACTAGCGGGGCCCTACGAGCAGTACTTC
once | . | TRBJ1-6 | 13 | TRBV5-1 | CASSLTEDSPLHF | TGCGCCAGCAGCTTGACAGAGGATTCACCCCTCCACTTT
. | . | TRBJ1-2 | 12 | TRBV28 | CASNPGDYGYTF | TGTGCCAGCAACCCAGGGGATTATGGCTACACCTTC
. | . | TRBJ2-7 | 15 | TRBV7-8 | CASSPKPLDRYEQYF | TGTGCCAGCAGCCCAAAACCCCTAGACAGGTACGAGCAGTACTTC
once | TRBD1 | TRBJ1-2 | 14 | TRBV28 | CASSAPGQGESYTF | TGTGCCAGCAGTGCACCGGGACAGGGTGAAAGCTACACCTTC
medium-sized | . | TRBJ1-5 | 15 | TRBV2 | CASSEVGGQNQPQHF | TGTGCCAGCAGTGAAGTGGGCGGCCAAAATCAGCCCCAGCATTTT
once | . | TRBJ1-1 | 15 | TRBV28 | CASSFFRGQNTEAFF | TGTGCCAGCAGTTTTTTCAGGGGTCAGAACACTGAAGCTTTCTTT
. | TRBD1 | TRBJ2-1 | 15 | TRBV11-1 | CASSPGQGSYNEQFF | TGTGCCAGCAGCCCAGGACAGGGATCCTACAATGAGCAGTTCTTC
. | . | TRBJ2-1 | 13 | TRBV11-2 | CASSTRDGDTRFF | TGTGCCAGCAGCACCCGGGACGGAGACACTCGTTTCTTC
. | . | TRBJ1-2 | 12 | TRBV27 | CASSSGRTGYTF | TGTGCCAGCAGTTCGGGGAGGACGGGCTACACCTTC
. | . | TRBJ1-1 | 14 | TRBV28 | CASSLGRWNTEAFF | TGTGCCAGCAGTTTAGGCAGGTGGAACACTGAAGCTTTCTTT
. | TRBD1 | TRBJ2-5 | 11 | TRBV11-2 | CASGTEETQYF | TGTGCCAGCGGGACAGAAGAGACCCAGTACTTC
. | TRBD1 | TRBJ1-1 | 13 | TRBV18 | CASSTGGGTEAFF | TGTGCCAGCTCAACAGGGGGCGGCACTGAAGCTTTCTTT
. | . | TRBJ2-1 | 17 | TRBV7-8 | CASSFPLGEQPYNEQFF | TGTGCCAGCAGCTTCCCCCTCGGAGAACAGCCCTACAATGAGCAGTTCTTC
. | TRBD2 | TRBJ2-5 | 17 | TRBV7-6 | CASSLDLSSGGQETQYF | TGTGCCAGCAGCTTAGACTTGAGTAGCGGGGGACAAGAGACCCAGTACTTC
. | . | TRBJ2-3 | 15 | TRBV19 | CASSWGTGYTDTQYF | TGTGCCAGTAGTTGGGGGACCGGTTACACAGATACGCAGTATTTT
. | . | TRBJ1-3 | 16 | TRBV4-1 | CASSQVIGFRGNTIYF | TGCGCCAGCAGCCAAGTGATAGGGTTTCGTGGAAACACCATATATTTT
once | TRBD2 | TRBJ2-1 | 18 | TRBV9 | CASSISGTSGGSYNEQFF | TGTGCCAGCAGCATATCCGGGACTAGCGGGGGATCCTACAATGAGCAGTTCTTC
. | . | TRBJ2-1 | 16 | TRBV5-1 | CASSLVGSGGLGEQFF | TGCGCCAGCAGCTTGGTAGGTAGCGGAGGCCTTGGGGAGCAGTTCTTC
. | . | TRBJ1-2 | 13 | TRBV19 | CASSAGRSYGYTF | TGTGCCAGTAGTGCGGGGAGGAGCTATGGCTACACCTTC
. | TRBD2 | TRBJ2-3 | 18 | TRBV5-6 | CASRSTSGGVFSTDTQYF | TGTGCCAGCAGATCTACTAGCGGGGGGGTCTTTAGCACAGATACGCAGTATTTT
. | . | TRBJ1-2 | 11 | TRBV20-1 | CSAIDNYGYTF | TGCAGTGCCATCGATAACTATGGCTACACCTTC
. | . | TRBJ1-3 | 16 | TRBV28 | CASSLSGFYAGNTIYF | TGTGCCAGCAGTTTATCAGGGTTCTACGCTGGAAACACCATATATTTT
once | . | TRBJ2-1 | 18 | TRBV9 | CASSPGYRGTESYNEQFF | TGTGCCAGCAGCCCAGGGTATAGGGGAACGGAATCCTACAATGAGCAGTTCTTC
. | . | TRBJ1-1 | 14 | TRBV5-1 | CASSPGAMNTEAFF | TGCGCCAGCAGCCCAGGGGCCATGAACACTGAAGCTTTCTTT
. | TRBD1 | TRBJ2-7 | 17 | TRBV5-1 | CASSRVSGQGISYEQYF | TGCGCCAGCAGCAGAGTGTCAGGACAGGGGATCTCCTACGAGCAGTACTTC
. | . | TRBJ2-7 | 12 | TRBV5-6 | CASSLALSKQYF | TGTGCCAGCAGCTTGGCCCTTTCGAAGCAGTACTTC
. | . | TRBJ1-1 | 11 | TRBV6-5 | CASSDRTEAFF | TGTGCCAGCAGTGACCGGACTGAAGCTTTCTTT
. | . | TRBJ2-5 | 14 | TRBV5-1 | CASSWSGAGETQYF | TGCGCCAGCAGCTGGAGCGGTGCGGGGGAGACCCAGTACTTC
. | . | TRBJ2-7 | 12 | TRBV7-2 | CASSFAEGEQYF | TGTGCCAGCAGCTTTGCTGAAGGGGAGCAGTACTTC
. | . | TRBJ2-7 | 12 | TRBV28 | CASSPPLGKQYF | TGTGCCAGCAGCCCCCCCCTAGGCAAGCAGTACTTC
. | . | TRBJ2-6 | 15 | TRBV2 | CASRTVNSGANVLTF | TGTGCCAGTCGAACAGTGAACTCTGGGGCCAACGTCCTGACTTTC
few | TRBD1 | TRBJ1-1 | 16 | TRBV5-1 | CASSSGTGTTNTEAFF | TGCGCCAGCAGTTCCGGGACAGGCACCACAAACACTGAAGCTTTCTTT
. | . | TRBJ1-2 | 13 | TRBV14 | CASSIGGSYGYTF | TGTGCCAGCAGCATAGGCGGCTCCTATGGCTACACCTTC
. | . | TRBJ2-1 | 14 | TRBV6-1 | CASKTRSVYNEQFF | TGTGCCAGCAAAACTAGATCGGTCTACAATGAGCAGTTCTTC
. | . | TRBJ1-5 | 15 | TRBV6-1 | CASRIQGEGNQPQHF | TGTGCCAGCAGGATACAAGGGGAAGGCAATCAGCCCCAGCATTTT
. | . | TRBJ2-7 | 16 | TRBV13 | CASSQSESGHPYEQYF | TGTGCCAGCAGCCAAAGCGAATCGGGACATCCCTACGAGCAGTACTTC
. | . | TRBJ2-1 | 14 | TRBV28 | CASSRDPLANEQFF | TGTGCCAGCAGTCGCGATCCCCTAGCGAATGAGCAGTTCTTC
few | . | TRBJ2-2 | 14 | TRBV14 | CASSQDLAYGELFF | TGTGCCAGCAGCCAAGATCTAGCCTACGGGGAGCTGTTTTTT
once | . | TRBJ1-2 | 12 | TRBV28 | CASSFQSYGYTF | TGTGCCAGCAGTTTTCAGTCCTATGGCTACACCTTC
. | . | TRBJ1-1 | 14 | TRBV7-9 | CASSDWLDNTEAFF | TGTGCCAGCAGCGATTGGCTCGATAACACTGAAGCTTTCTTT
. | . | TRBJ2-3 | 13 | TRBV28 | CASSFISTDTQYF | TGTGCCAGCAGTTTTATCAGCACAGATACGCAGTATTTT
. | TRBD1 | TRBJ1-3 | 15 | TRBV4-2 | CASSPSRTGGNTIYF | TGTGCCAGCAGCCCCTCCCGGACAGGTGGAAACACCATATATTTT
few | . | TRBJ1-2 | 13 | TRBV6-5 | CASRKGGVGGYTF | TGTGCCAGCAGAAAGGGGGGAGTTGGAGGCTACACCTTC
. | . | TRBJ2-1 | 16 | TRBV5-6 | CASSQDMGSSYNEQFF | TGTGCCAGCAGCCAAGACATGGGGAGCTCCTACAATGAGCAGTTCTTC
. | TRBD1 | TRBJ1-4 | 14 | TRBV28 | CASSFRGSNQKLFF | TGTGCCAGCAGTTTCAGGGGGAGTAATCAAAAACTGTTTTTT
. | . | TRBJ1-5 | 15 | TRBV6-5 | CASSSAGAVNQPQHF | TGTGCCAGCAGTTCCGCGGGGGCAGTCAATCAGCCCCAGCATTTT
. | . | TRBJ1-1 | 13 | TRBV7-3 | CASSSQMNTEAFF | TGTGCCAGCAGCTCACAAATGAACACTGAAGCTTTCTTT
. | . | TRBJ2-3 | 15 | TRBV7-7 | CASSPPAGRTDTQYF | TGTGCCAGCAGCCCCCCGGCCGGCCGCACAGATACGCAGTATTTT
. | TRBD1 | TRBJ2-1 | 16 | TRBV28 | CASSLPQDRGMVEQFF | TGTGCCAGCAGTTTACCCCAAGACAGGGGAATGGTTGAGCAGTTCTTC